This is a list of T cell receptor beta chains from one sample in a study of blood T cell repertoires in COVID-19. The data were produced by immunoSEQ multiplex PCR, yet TCRdb's version contains in-frame clones alone and is incomplete. This table has roughly 57,000 clones, roughly 80% appearing once. Material for sequencing was peripheral blood. These receptors were collected from a man in his sixties with acute or convalescent COVID-19. The CDR3 runs from the conserved cysteine through the conserved F or W. The order of the fields is D gene, J gene, V gene, clone size, CDR3 protein. D genes are given only for firm matches. The size field is filled for only some rows; it gives once, few, many or a size class.

D: NA; J: TRBJ1-6; V: TRBV12-3/TRBV12-4; size: NA; CDR3: CASSFNGNSPLHF
D: TRBD1; J: TRBJ1-2; V: TRBV4-2; size: NA; CDR3: CASDKTGKDYGYTF
D: TRBD1; J: TRBJ1-1; V: TRBV7-3; size: once; CDR3: CASSYTGGGNTEAFF
D: NA; J: TRBJ1-2; V: TRBV5-6; size: NA; CDR3: CASSRGYRDYYGYTF
D: NA; J: TRBJ1-1; V: TRBV29-1; size: once; CDR3: CSVEGSSSEAFF
D: NA; J: TRBJ1-1; V: TRBV6-6; size: NA; CDR3: CASSTLQGEAFF
D: NA; J: TRBJ1-4; V: TRBV7-9; size: once; CDR3: CASSLAQGNEKLFF
D: NA; J: TRBJ2-3; V: TRBV19; size: NA; CDR3: CASSRRGTDTQYF
D: TRBD1; J: TRBJ2-7; V: TRBV5-1; size: few; CDR3: CASSLEGGTGVWEQYF
D: TRBD2; J: TRBJ2-1; V: TRBV19; size: NA; CDR3: CASSTLAGVNNEQFF
D: NA; J: TRBJ1-1; V: TRBV5-1; size: NA; CDR3: CASSSYPQGNTEAFF
D: NA; J: TRBJ1-4; V: TRBV2; size: once; CDR3: CASSKNNANEKLFF
D: NA; J: TRBJ1-2; V: TRBV10-3; size: NA; CDR3: CAINAGANYGYTF
D: NA; J: TRBJ1-6; V: TRBV7-2; size: NA; CDR3: CASSLTPGLTTPLHF
D: NA; J: TRBJ1-4; V: TRBV29-1; size: NA; CDR3: CSVEERGREKLFF
D: TRBD2; J: TRBJ2-5; V: TRBV6-4; size: NA; CDR3: CASSDSNGGLYQETQYF
D: TRBD2; J: TRBJ2-1; V: TRBV5-1; size: NA; CDR3: CASSLAAGAGGASYNEQFF
D: TRBD1; J: TRBJ2-2; V: TRBV4-1; size: NA; CDR3: CASSQVDRGTGELFF
D: TRBD2; J: TRBJ2-7; V: TRBV15; size: NA; CDR3: CATSGETSGGVEQYF
D: NA; J: TRBJ2-5; V: TRBV7-9; size: few; CDR3: CASSLQIQETQYF
D: NA; J: TRBJ1-2; V: TRBV10-3; size: NA; CDR3: CAISEGGGDGYTF
D: NA; J: TRBJ1-1; V: TRBV6-5; size: NA; CDR3: CASSLGEDTEAFF
D: TRBD1; J: TRBJ2-7; V: TRBV2; size: NA; CDR3: CASSPTGASSYEQYF
D: TRBD1; J: TRBJ2-4; V: TRBV2; size: NA; CDR3: CASKGGTGGANIQYF
D: TRBD2; J: TRBJ2-1; V: TRBV10-2; size: NA; CDR3: CAARPTSGGIGEQFF
D: TRBD2; J: TRBJ2-5; V: TRBV7-3; size: once; CDR3: CASSLNGGEVQETQYF
D: TRBD1; J: TRBJ1-1; V: TRBV19; size: NA; CDR3: CASSIANPRDRGVSTEAFF
D: NA; J: TRBJ1-2; V: TRBV11-2; size: NA; CDR3: CASSSNTGGGYGYTF
D: NA; J: TRBJ2-5; V: TRBV13; size: NA; CDR3: CASSGGAGKTQYF
D: TRBD1; J: TRBJ2-7; V: TRBV5-1; size: few; CDR3: CASRVETGGSYEQYF
D: NA; J: TRBJ1-1; V: TRBV6-2/TRBV6-3; size: NA; CDR3: CASSSILSNTEAFF
D: NA; J: TRBJ2-7; V: TRBV28; size: NA; CDR3: CASGQALNSYEQYF
D: NA; J: TRBJ2-1; V: TRBV27; size: NA; CDR3: CASSSRSNEQFF
D: NA; J: TRBJ2-7; V: TRBV6-5; size: few; CDR3: CASSLWAARDKQYF
D: TRBD1; J: TRBJ1-1; V: TRBV10-3; size: NA; CDR3: CAISELGQADTEAFF
D: TRBD2; J: TRBJ2-7; V: TRBV30; size: NA; CDR3: CAWSVFRGGGAYEQYF
D: NA; J: TRBJ2-5; V: TRBV6-5; size: few; CDR3: CASRTGQQETQYF
D: NA; J: TRBJ1-1; V: TRBV12-3/TRBV12-4; size: NA; CDR3: CASTKGMNTEAFF
D: NA; J: TRBJ2-7; V: TRBV7-2; size: NA; CDR3: CASNLASEQYF
D: TRBD1; J: TRBJ1-1; V: TRBV18; size: NA; CDR3: CASSLTTGRPEAFF
D: NA; J: TRBJ1-2; V: TRBV7-3; size: NA; CDR3: CASSPGSADGYTF
D: NA; J: TRBJ2-5; V: TRBV24-1; size: once; CDR3: CATGSSRGVETQYF
D: TRBD2; J: TRBJ2-3; V: TRBV19; size: few; CDR3: CASSTSGGADTQYF
D: NA; J: TRBJ1-4; V: TRBV19; size: NA; CDR3: CASSMRALGEKLFF
D: NA; J: TRBJ2-1; V: TRBV29-1; size: NA; CDR3: CSVRRGSGSYNEQFF
D: NA; J: TRBJ1-6; V: TRBV27; size: NA; CDR3: CASSSLPGHGPLHF
D: NA; J: TRBJ1-2; V: TRBV10-3; size: NA; CDR3: CAISDGLSSSLGYTF
D: NA; J: TRBJ2-3; V: TRBV4-1; size: NA; CDR3: CASSQEQGGTDTQYF
D: TRBD2; J: TRBJ2-1; V: TRBV18; size: once; CDR3: CASSAGVNEQFF
D: NA; J: TRBJ2-1; V: TRBV15; size: NA; CDR3: CATSAPGIFDEQFF
D: TRBD1; J: TRBJ2-7; V: TRBV5-4; size: few; CDR3: CASSPWTGSYEQYF
D: NA; J: TRBJ1-3; V: TRBV7-9; size: NA; CDR3: CASSSDRSSGNTIYF
D: NA; J: TRBJ2-5; V: TRBV6-2/TRBV6-3; size: NA; CDR3: CASSPTEETQYF
D: TRBD1; J: TRBJ1-1; V: TRBV6-1; size: NA; CDR3: CASSEAWDSEAFF
D: NA; J: TRBJ1-2; V: TRBV5-4; size: NA; CDR3: CASSLGGGSNYGYTF